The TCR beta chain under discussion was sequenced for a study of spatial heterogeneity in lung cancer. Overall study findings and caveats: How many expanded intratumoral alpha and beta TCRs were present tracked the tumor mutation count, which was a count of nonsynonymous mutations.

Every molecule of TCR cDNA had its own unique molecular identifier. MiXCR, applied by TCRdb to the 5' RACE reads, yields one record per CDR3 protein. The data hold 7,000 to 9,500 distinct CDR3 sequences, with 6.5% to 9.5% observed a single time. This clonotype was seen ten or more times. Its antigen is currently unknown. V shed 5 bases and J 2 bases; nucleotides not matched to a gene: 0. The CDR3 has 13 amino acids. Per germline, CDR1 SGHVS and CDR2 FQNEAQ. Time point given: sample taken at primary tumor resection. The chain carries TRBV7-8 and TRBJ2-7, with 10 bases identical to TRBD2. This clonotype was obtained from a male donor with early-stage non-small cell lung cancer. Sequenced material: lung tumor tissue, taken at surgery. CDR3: CASSGLAAYEQYF. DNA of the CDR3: TGTGCCAGCAGCGGACTAGCGGCCTACGAGCAGTACTTC.